Here is one T cell receptor (beta chain) with its context. This sample was included in a study of blood T cell repertoires in COVID-19. The CDR3 loop spans 18 amino acids. The germline CDR1 and CDR2 sequences are MNHEY and SMNVEV (reference sequence). V trimming: 3 bases; J trimming: 3 bases; junction bases outside the gene matches: 10. Repertoires were generated with immunoSEQ multiplex PCR, while TCRdb's copy carries only in-frame clones and drops some. This table holds almost 70,000 clones, around 88% found once. Material for sequencing was peripheral blood. The V and J genes are TRBV27 and TRBJ2-1, with 11 positions matching TRBD1. This TCR derives from an older woman with acute or convalescent COVID-19. In DNA form, the CDR3 reads TGTGCCAGCAGTTTTTTGGCCCGGGGACAGGGGGACTACAATGAGCAGTTCTTC. It codes for CASSFLARGQGDYNEQFF.